The T cell receptor (beta chain) under discussion was sequenced for a study of blood T cell repertoires in COVID-19 (dated by TCRdb to 2018 to 2021). About the full investigation: Collaborator samples came from the United States, Italy and Spain and covered acute and convalescent phases of COVID-19. The material from the prospective study consisted of cDNA or gDNA derived from T cells, B-cell-depleted T cells, or PBMCs. Deeply sampled blood TCRbeta repertoires from subjects exposed to, actively infected with, or recovered from COVID-19 were included in the dataset. The repertoires were released in a freely available public database meant as a resource for research on the immune response to SARS-CoV-2. The samples were drawn from the first 160 participants of the ongoing ImmuneRACE study and from 1,254 subjects provided by 6 global collaborators. The sample metadata nearly always contained a de-identified subject ID, COVID-19 status, age in years and sex. Where available, HLA class I and class II types were taken from metadata supplied by the sample provider and were not determined by assay-based typing. Here is what the overall study found, with its caveats: How much clinical and demographic metadata was included differed by source and by participant, and the metadata was provided uncurated.

TCRbeta CDR3 regions were amplified from genomic DNA by means of the immunoSEQ Assay, a bias-controlled multiplex PCR. The paper's processing steps were these. Within the assay, amplification of reference gene primers was used to estimate how many nucleated cells each sample contained. To quantify the absolute abundance of each unique TCRbeta CDR3 rearrangement, sequence reads were collapsed and filtered. Productive Simpson clonality was computed per sample as the square root of Simpson's diversity index over productive rearrangements. Imported from immuneACCESS, the table was reduced by TCRdb to in-frame sequences with V and J called. These copies leave out some clones; in studies compared against another copy, an unresolved V gene accounts for under half, and the cause of the remainder is not known. V, J and clone size derive from that table, while D and trimming were established from the DNA sequence. The sample table holds around 200,000 clones, of which around 84% were seen once. The leading ten clones occupy roughly 5% of the sample.

From the cysteine up to the phenylalanine, the CDR3 has a length of 13 residues. Only CDR3 DNA remains: 39 bases, in frame from the first base. CDR1 MNHEY and CDR2 SVGAGI were looked up in the germline V gene. V is clipped by 7 bases and J by 4 bases, and the sequence between their germline boundaries is 13 bases long. About this clone itself: Its antigen target is currently unknown. No base quality information exists; no much larger clone differs at one position.

Each collaborating institution followed its own protocols to collect whole blood in K2EDTA tubes. For TCRbeta analysis, collaborators shipped samples in one of three forms: frozen whole blood, isolated PBMCs, or DNA extracted from either of those sample types. Sequencing used peripheral blood. The rearrangement combines TRBV6-5 with TRBJ1-2, with a tentative D gene TRBD1 over 6 matching bases. The clonotype was recovered from a woman over 75 with acute or convalescent COVID-19. The sequence in DNA is TGTGCCAGCACCGAAGACAGGCTCTATGGCTACACCTTC. Its translation reads: CASTEDRLYGYTF.